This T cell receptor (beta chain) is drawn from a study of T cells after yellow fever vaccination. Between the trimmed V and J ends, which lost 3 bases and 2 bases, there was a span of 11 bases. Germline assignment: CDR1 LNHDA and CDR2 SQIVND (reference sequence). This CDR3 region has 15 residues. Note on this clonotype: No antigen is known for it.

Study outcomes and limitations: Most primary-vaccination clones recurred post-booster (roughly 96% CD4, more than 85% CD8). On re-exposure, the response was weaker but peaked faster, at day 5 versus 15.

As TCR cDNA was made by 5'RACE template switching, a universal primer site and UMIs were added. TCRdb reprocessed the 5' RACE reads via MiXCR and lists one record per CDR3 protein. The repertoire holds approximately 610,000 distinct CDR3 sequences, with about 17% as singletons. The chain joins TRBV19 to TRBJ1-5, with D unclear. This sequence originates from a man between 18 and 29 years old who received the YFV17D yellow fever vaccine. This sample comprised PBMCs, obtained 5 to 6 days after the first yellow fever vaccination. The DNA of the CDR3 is TGTGCCAGTAGTATCTGGAGTATCGGCAATCAGCCCCAGCATTTT. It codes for CASSIWSIGNQPQHF.